This T cell receptor beta chain was observed in a study of response to subunit inactivated influenza vaccine. Study results and limitations: Only a handful of new T cells, the authors suggested, are recruited with each seasonal influenza vaccination.

TCRdb ran MiXCR on the RT-PCR reads and lists one entry per CDR3 protein. This sample has almost 600,000 distinct CDR3 sequences; about 14% occur once, and the top ten carry 11%. Details on this clonotype: What it binds is unknown.

CDR1 is SGHDT, CDR2 YYEEEE, per germline. The CDR3 sequence is 15 residues long. The V end lost 1 base, the J end lost 8 bases, and 16 bases lay between the germline ends. Sequenced here: PBMCs from blood, sampled about 11 days after vaccination. The gene calls are TRBV5-6 and TRBJ1-5; weak D call: TRBD1 (6 bases). The sequence came from a man in his fifties who received an inactivated influenza vaccine. The CDR3 DNA reads as TGTGCCAGCAGCTTGAGGACAGACCTCGCGGAGCCCCAGCATTTT. Amino acid sequence: CASSLRTDLAEPQHF.